This TCR beta chain was sequenced in a study of T cells in Graves' hyperthyroidism and ophthalmopathy. Study background: Peripheral blood samples were taken at initial diagnosis, prior to any treatment.

The CDR3 length is 19 residues. With V trimmed by 3 bases and J by 6 bases, 17 bases remained unmatched. CDR1 and CDR2 (germline): SGHAT, FQNNGV. There are many counts of this clonotype. From RNA transcripts, TCR beta CDR3 regions were amplified. With the HTBI primer set, the TCR CDR3 went through a first round of RT-PCR. One entry per CDR3 protein results from TCRdb running MiXCR on the multiplex PCR reads. The table has under 400,000 distinct CDR3 sequences, about a sixth seen once; the top ten hold around a quarter. The origin of this receptor is a woman younger than 30 with Graves' hyperthyroidism that later progressed to Graves' ophthalmopathy. This sequence joins TRBV11-2 and TRBJ2-1, with TRBD2 matching over 10 bases. The sample taken for sequencing was blood. CDR3 residues: CASSFIAESASGRGNEQFF. As DNA, the CDR3 is TGTGCCAGCAGCTTTATCGCCGAATCTGCTAGCGGGAGAGGCAATGAGCAGTTCTTC.